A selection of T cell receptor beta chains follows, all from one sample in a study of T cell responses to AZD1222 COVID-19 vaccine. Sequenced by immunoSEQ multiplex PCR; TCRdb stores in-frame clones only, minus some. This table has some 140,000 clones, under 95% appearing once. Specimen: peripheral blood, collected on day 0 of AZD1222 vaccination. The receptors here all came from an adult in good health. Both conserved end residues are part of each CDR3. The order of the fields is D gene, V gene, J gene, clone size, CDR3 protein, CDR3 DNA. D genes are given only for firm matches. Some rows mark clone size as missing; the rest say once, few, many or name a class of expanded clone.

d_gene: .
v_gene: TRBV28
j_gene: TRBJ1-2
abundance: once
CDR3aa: CASSRGAGNYGYTF
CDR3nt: TGTGCCAGCAGTCGCGGGGCGGGGAACTATGGCTACACCTTC

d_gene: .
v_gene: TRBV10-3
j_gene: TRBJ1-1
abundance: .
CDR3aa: CAISESNTNTEAFF
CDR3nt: TGTGCCATCAGTGAGTCGAACACGAACACTGAAGCTTTCTTT

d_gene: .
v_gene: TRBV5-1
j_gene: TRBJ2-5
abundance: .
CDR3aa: CASSLFETQYF
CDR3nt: TGCGCCAGCAGCCTCTTCGAGACCCAGTACTTC

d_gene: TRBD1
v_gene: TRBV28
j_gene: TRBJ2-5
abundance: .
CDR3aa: CASNEQGTGLETQYF
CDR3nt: TGTGCCAGCAACGAACAGGGGACCGGGTTAGAGACCCAGTACTTC

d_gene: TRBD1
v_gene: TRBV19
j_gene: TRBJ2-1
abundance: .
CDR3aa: CASLLRDRVYNEQFF
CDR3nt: TGTGCCAGTCTCCTTCGCGACAGGGTCTACAATGAGCAGTTCTTC

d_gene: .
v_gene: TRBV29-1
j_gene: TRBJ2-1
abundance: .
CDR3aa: CSVEAGGRSLEQFF
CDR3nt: TGCAGCGTTGAAGCCGGGGGTCGGTCCTTAGAGCAGTTCTTC

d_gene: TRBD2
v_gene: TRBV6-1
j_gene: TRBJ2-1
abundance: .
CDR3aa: CASSEVAGVVGEQFF
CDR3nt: TGTGCCAGCAGTGAAGTAGCGGGAGTTGTAGGTGAGCAGTTCTTC

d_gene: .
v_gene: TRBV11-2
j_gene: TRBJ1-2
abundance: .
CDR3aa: CASSTPSGINGYTF
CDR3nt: TGTGCCAGCAGCACCCCCAGTGGTATCAATGGCTACACCTTC

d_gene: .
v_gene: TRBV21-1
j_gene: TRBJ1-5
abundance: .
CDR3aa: CASSKRGPPTGNYSNQPQHF
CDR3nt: TGTGCCAGCAGCAAGAGGGGACCGCCGACGGGGAATTATAGCAATCAGCCCCAGCATTTT

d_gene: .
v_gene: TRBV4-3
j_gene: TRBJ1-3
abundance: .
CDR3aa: CASSQAPGDGNTIYF
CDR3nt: TGCGCCAGCAGCCAAGCACCGGGAGATGGAAACACCATATATTTT

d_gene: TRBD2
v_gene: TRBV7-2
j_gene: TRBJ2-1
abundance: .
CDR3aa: CASSPHSGRYNEQFF
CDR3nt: TGTGCCAGCAGCCCTCACTCCGGGAGGTACAATGAGCAGTTCTTC

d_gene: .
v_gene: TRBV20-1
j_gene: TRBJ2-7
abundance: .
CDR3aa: CSAIIEYEQYF
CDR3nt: TGCAGTGCTATTATTGAGTACGAGCAGTACTTC

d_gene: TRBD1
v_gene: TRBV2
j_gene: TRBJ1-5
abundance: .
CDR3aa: CASSEYRDRVEPQHF
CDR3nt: TGTGCCAGCAGTGAGTATCGGGACAGGGTGGAACCCCAGCATTTT

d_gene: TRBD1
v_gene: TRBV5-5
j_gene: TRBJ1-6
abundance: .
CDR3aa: CASSSPGQGLSPLHF
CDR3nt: TGTGCCAGCAGCTCTCCGGGACAGGGTCTTTCACCCCTCCACTTT

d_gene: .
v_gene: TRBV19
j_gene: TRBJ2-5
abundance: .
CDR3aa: CASSIGRGYRETQYF
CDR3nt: TGTGCCAGTAGTATAGGACGAGGGTATAGGGAGACCCAGTACTTC

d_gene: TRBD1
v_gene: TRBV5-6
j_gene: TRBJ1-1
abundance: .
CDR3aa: CASSPGTVNTEAFF
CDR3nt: TGTGCCAGCAGCCCAGGGACAGTGAACACTGAAGCTTTCTTT

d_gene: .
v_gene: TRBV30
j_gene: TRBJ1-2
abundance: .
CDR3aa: CAWNMWDPNYGYTF
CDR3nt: TGTGCCTGGAATATGTGGGACCCTAACTATGGCTACACCTTC

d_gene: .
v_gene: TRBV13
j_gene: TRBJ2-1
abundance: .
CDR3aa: CASSLDSYNEQFF
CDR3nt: TGTGCCAGCAGCTTAGATTCCTACAATGAGCAGTTCTTC

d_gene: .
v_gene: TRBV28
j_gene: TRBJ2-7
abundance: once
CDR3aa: CASSFFSGPEEQYF
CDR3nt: TGTGCCAGCAGTTTTTTTTCGGGTCCCGAAGAGCAGTACTTC

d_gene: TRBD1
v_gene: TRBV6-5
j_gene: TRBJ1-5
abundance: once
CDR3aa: CASSSPGTGFGEPQHF
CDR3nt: TGTGCCAGCAGTTCCCCGGGGACAGGGTTTGGGGAGCCCCAGCATTTT

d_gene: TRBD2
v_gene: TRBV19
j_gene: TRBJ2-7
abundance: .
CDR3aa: CASSGTSGSFDEQYF
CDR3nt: TGTGCCAGTAGTGGTACTAGCGGGAGTTTCGACGAGCAGTACTTC

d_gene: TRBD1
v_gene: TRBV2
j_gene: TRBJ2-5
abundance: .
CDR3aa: CANNRGPEETQYF
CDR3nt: TGTGCCAACAACAGGGGGCCAGAAGAGACCCAGTACTTC

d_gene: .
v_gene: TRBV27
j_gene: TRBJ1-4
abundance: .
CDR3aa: CASSLVGQLVTTNEKLFF
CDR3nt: TGTGCCAGCAGTCTGGTAGGACAACTTGTTACAACTAATGAAAAACTGTTTTTT

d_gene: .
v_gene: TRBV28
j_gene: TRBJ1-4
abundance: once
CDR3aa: CASSLSPEGAGRKLFF
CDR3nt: TGTGCCAGCAGTTTAAGCCCTGAGGGTGCAGGGCGAAAACTGTTTTTT

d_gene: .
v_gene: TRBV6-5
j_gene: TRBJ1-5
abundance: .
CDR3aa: CASRAQVFSNQPQHF
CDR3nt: TGTGCCAGCAGAGCACAGGTCTTTAGCAATCAGCCCCAGCATTTT

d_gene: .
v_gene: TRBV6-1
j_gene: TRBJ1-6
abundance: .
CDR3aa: CASSDPGGLNSPLHF
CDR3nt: TGTGCCAGCAGTGACCCGGGGGGCCTTAATTCACCCCTCCACTTT

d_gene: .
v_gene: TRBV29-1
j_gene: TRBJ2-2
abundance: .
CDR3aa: CSVGVGGNTGELFF
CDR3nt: TGCAGCGTTGGGGTAGGGGGGAACACCGGGGAGCTGTTTTTT

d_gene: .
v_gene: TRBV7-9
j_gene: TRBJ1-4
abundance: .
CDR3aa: CASSLKRGNEKLFF
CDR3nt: TGTGCCAGCAGCTTAAAGAGGGGGAATGAAAAACTGTTTTTT

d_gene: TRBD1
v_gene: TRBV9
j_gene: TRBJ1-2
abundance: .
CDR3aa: CASSVGQGDFLGYTF
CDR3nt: TGTGCCAGCAGCGTGGGACAGGGGGACTTCTTGGGCTACACCTTC

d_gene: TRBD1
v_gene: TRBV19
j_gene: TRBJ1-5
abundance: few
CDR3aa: CASSQTTGNNQPQHF
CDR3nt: TGTGCCAGTAGTCAAACGACAGGGAACAATCAGCCCCAGCATTTT

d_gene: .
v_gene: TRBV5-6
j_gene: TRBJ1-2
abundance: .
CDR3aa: CASSLGGDGRLTNYGYTF
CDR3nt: TGTGCCAGCAGCTTGGGCGGGGACGGTCGACTGACTAACTATGGCTACACCTTC

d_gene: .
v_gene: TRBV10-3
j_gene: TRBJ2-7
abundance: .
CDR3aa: CAISLAKRDEQYF
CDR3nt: TGTGCCATCAGTCTAGCGAAGAGGGACGAGCAGTACTTC

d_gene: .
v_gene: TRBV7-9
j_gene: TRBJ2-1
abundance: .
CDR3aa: CASRGRTNEQFF
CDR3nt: TGTGCCAGCAGAGGGAGGACCAATGAGCAGTTCTTC